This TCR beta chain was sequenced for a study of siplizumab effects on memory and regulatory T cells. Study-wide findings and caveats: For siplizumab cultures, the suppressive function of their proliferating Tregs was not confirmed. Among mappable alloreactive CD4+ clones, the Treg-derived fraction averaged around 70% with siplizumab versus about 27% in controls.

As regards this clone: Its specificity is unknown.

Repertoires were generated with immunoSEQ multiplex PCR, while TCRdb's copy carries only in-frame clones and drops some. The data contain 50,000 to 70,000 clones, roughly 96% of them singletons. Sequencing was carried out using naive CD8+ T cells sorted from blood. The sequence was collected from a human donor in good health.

CDR3: CASSSVQGSKETQYF. CDR3 in DNA: TGTGCCAGCAGTTCCGTACAGGGATCTAAGGAGACCCAGTACTTC. The rearrangement joins TRBV28 to TRBJ2-5; D perhaps matches TRBD1 (6 bases). V gave up 4 bases and J gave up 5 bases, with 17 bases separating them. The CDR3 totals 15 residues. Germline V gene lookup returns CDR1 MDHEN and CDR2 SYDVKM.